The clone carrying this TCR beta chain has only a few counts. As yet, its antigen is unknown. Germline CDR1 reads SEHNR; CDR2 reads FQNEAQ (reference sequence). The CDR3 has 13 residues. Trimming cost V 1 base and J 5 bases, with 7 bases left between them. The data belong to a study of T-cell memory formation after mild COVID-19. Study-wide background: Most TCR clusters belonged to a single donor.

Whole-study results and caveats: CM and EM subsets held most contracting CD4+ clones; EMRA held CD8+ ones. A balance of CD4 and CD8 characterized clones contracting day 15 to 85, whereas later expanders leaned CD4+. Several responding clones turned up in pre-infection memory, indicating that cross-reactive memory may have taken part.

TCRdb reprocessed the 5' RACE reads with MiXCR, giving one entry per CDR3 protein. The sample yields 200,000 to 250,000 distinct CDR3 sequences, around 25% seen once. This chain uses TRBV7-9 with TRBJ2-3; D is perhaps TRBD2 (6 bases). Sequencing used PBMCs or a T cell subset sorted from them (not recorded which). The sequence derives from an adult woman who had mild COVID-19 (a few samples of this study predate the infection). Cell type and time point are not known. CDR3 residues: CASSLDGGDTQYF. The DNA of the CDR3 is TGTGCCAGCAGCTTAGACGGGGGAGATACGCAGTATTTT.